The rows below give T cell receptor beta chains drawn from one sample of a study of cytomegalovirus exposure and HLA in healthy donors. Here immunoSEQ multiplex PCR was the method, and the copy in TCRdb shows in-frame clones only, minus some. The data hold approximately 97,000 clones, with 80% to 85% observed a single time. Specimen: PBMCs. Every receptor here comes from a woman aged 70 to 79 in good health and CMV-seropositive. The CDR3 runs from the conserved cysteine through the conserved F or W. A D gene is named only where the DNA matches it firmly. Only some rows state a clone size, as once, few, many or a class for expanded clones.

J gene | V gene | clone size | D gene | CDR3 DNA | CDR3 protein
TRBJ1-2 | TRBV19 | NA | NA | TGTGCCAGTAGCCCCGGGGGGCTAATCTATGGCTACACCTTC | CASSPGGLIYGYTF
TRBJ2-2 | TRBV28 | once | TRBD1 | TGTGCCAGCAGTCCCTCGGACAGGGGGTACACCGGGGAGCTGTTTTTT | CASSPSDRGYTGELFF
TRBJ1-1 | TRBV10-3 | few | NA | TGTGCCATCAGTGAGTCGCCGGGACTTGAAGCTTTCTTT | CAISESPGLEAFF
TRBJ2-1 | TRBV4-3 | NA | NA | TGCGCCAGCAGCCAAGATAGTACGTCCGGGGTATACAATGAGCAGTTCTTC | CASSQDSTSGVYNEQFF
TRBJ1-1 | TRBV11-3 | NA | NA | TGTGCCAGCAGCCGAACAGGACATACGAACACTGAAGCTTTCTTT | CASSRTGHTNTEAFF
TRBJ2-1 | TRBV11-3 | NA | TRBD2 | TGTGCCAGCAGCCCGCGGCGGACTAGCGGGAGCAGGGCGGGGTACAATGAGCAGTTCTTC | CASSPRRTSGSRAGYNEQFF
TRBJ2-5 | TRBV18 | NA | NA | TGTGCCAGCTCACCACTGGAGGGGCTGGCGGAGACCCAGTACTTC | CASSPLEGLAETQYF
TRBJ2-1 | TRBV10-1 | once | TRBD2 | TGCGCCAGCAGTCAGGCGGGAGGGCCAACCCATGGACGGCAGTTCTTC | CASSQAGGPTHGRQFF
TRBJ2-2 | TRBV6-5 | NA | TRBD2 | TGTGCCAGCAGTTACGGGCGGGAGGGCACCGGGGAGCTGTTTTTT | CASSYGREGTGELFF
TRBJ2-5 | TRBV7-8 | few | TRBD2 | TGTGCCAGCAGCTTAGCGCTAGCGGGAGAAAGAGGTTGGAAAGAGACCCAGTACTTC | CASSLALAGERGWKETQYF
TRBJ2-3 | TRBV28 | NA | TRBD1 | TGTGCCAGCAGCCCTCCCCGGACAGGTAGAGCAGATACGCAGTATTTT | CASSPPRTGRADTQYF
TRBJ1-6 | TRBV30 | NA | TRBD1 | TGTGCCTGGAATGGACAGGGTTATTCACCCCTCCACTTT | CAWNGQGYSPLHF
TRBJ2-7 | TRBV7-2 | NA | TRBD1 | TGTGCCAGCAGCTCCCTGGGGGGACAGGGAGTCAACGAGCAGTACTTC | CASSSLGGQGVNEQYF
TRBJ2-2 | TRBV9 | NA | NA | TGTGCCAGCAGCGTCGACCCAGGGTTAGGGGAGCTGTTTTTT | CASSVDPGLGELFF
TRBJ2-3 | TRBV5-8 | NA | NA | TGTGCCAGTACAGGCTCTAGCACAGATACGCAGTATTTT | CASTGSSTDTQYF
TRBJ2-2 | TRBV18 | NA | TRBD2 | TGTGCCAGCCTCCCGAGGGGACTAGCGGGAGGAAAGACCGGGGAGCTGTTTTTT | CASLPRGLAGGKTGELFF
TRBJ2-1 | TRBV4-3 | NA | TRBD1 | TGCGCCAGCAGCCAAGATCGTCCTTTTCACCAGGGGGCTCCCTACAATGAGCAGTTCTTC | CASSQDRPFHQGAPYNEQFF
TRBJ1-1 | TRBV5-1 | once | TRBD1 | TGCGCCACCAGAGGACAGGGGGGTCGAGCTGAAGCTTTCTTT | CATRGQGGRAEAFF
TRBJ2-1 | TRBV5-1 | NA | NA | TGCGCCAGCAGCTCCGACACAGGTCGCTATGAGCAGTTCTTC | CASSSDTGRYEQFF
TRBJ1-4 | TRBV19 | NA | TRBD1 | TGTGCCAGTAGTGAACGGACAGGGGGTAATGAAAAACTGTTTTTT | CASSERTGGNEKLFF
TRBJ2-2 | TRBV9 | NA | NA | TGTGCCAGCAGCGTAGGAACTAGAAACACCGGGGAGCTGTTTTTT | CASSVGTRNTGELFF
TRBJ1-5 | TRBV27 | NA | TRBD1 | TGTGCCAGCAGTTACAGGGGGGATCAGCCCCAGCATTTT | CASSYRGDQPQHF
TRBJ1-2 | TRBV18 | NA | NA | TGTGCCAGCTCGATACACCCCGGTCGGGACTATGGCTACACCTTC | CASSIHPGRDYGYTF
TRBJ2-5 | TRBV7-2 | few | NA | TGTGCCAGCAGCTTAGCCAAAGAGACCCAGTACTTC | CASSLAKETQYF
TRBJ2-1 | TRBV7-9 | NA | TRBD2 | TGTGCCAGCCTATCGGCGGGAGGGGTTGAGCAGTTCTTC | CASLSAGGVEQFF
TRBJ1-3 | TRBV19 | NA | NA | TGTGCCAGTAGTATGACTGACCGGCTAAGAGTTGGAAACACCATATATTTT | CASSMTDRLRVGNTIYF
TRBJ2-4 | TRBV6-6 | NA | NA | TGTGCCAGCATTCCCGGACTAGCCAAAAACATTCAGTACTTC | CASIPGLAKNIQYF
TRBJ2-1 | TRBV30 | NA | TRBD1 | TGTGCCTGGACGATCACAGGGGTCCCACCCTACAATGAGCAGTTCTTC | CAWTITGVPPYNEQFF
TRBJ2-6 | TRBV5-5 | NA | NA | TGTGCCAGCAGCTTCGCGGTCCCGATCTCTGGGGCCAACGTCCTGACTTTC | CASSFAVPISGANVLTF
TRBJ2-3 | TRBV30 | NA | NA | TGTGCCTGGAGTGTAGACAGGTTAAGCACAGGTACGCAGTATTTT | CAWSVDRLSTGTQYF
TRBJ2-3 | TRBV5-8 | NA | NA | TGTGCCAGCAGCCCAGGGGCGGCCCGCACAGATACGCAGTATTTT | CASSPGAARTDTQYF
TRBJ2-3 | TRBV11-3 | NA | TRBD2 | TGTGCCAGCAGCTTGAGCGGGAGGACAGATACGCAGTATTTT | CASSLSGRTDTQYF
TRBJ2-2 | TRBV2 | NA | TRBD2 | TGTGCCAGCAGTGAGACCCGGCTAGCGGGAGCTAACACCGGGGAGCTGTTTTTT | CASSETRLAGANTGELFF
TRBJ1-5 | TRBV4-3 | NA | NA | TGCGCCAGCAGCGCTACGACAGGTAGCAATCAGCCCCAGCATTTT | CASSATTGSNQPQHF
TRBJ2-7 | TRBV19 | NA | TRBD1 | TGTGCCAGTAAAAGGACAGGGCCCTCCTACGAGCAGTACTTC | CASKRTGPSYEQYF
TRBJ2-2 | TRBV4-3 | NA | TRBD2 | TGCGCCAGCAGCCAAGTTACCACCGGGACTAGCGGGAGTACCCCGGGCACCGGGGAGCTGTTTTTT | CASSQVTTGTSGSTPGTGELFF
TRBJ1-3 | TRBV19 | NA | NA | TGTGCCAGTGGGAGACCCGGAAGCTCTGGAAACACCATATATTTT | CASGRPGSSGNTIYF
TRBJ2-3 | TRBV10-1 | few | NA | TGCGCCAGCAGTGAAGGCAGGGCCACAGATACGCAGTATTTT | CASSEGRATDTQYF
TRBJ2-7 | TRBV7-6 | NA | NA | TGTGCCAGCAGCCCCAGCGGCTACGAGCAGTACTTC | CASSPSGYEQYF
TRBJ2-5 | TRBV7-2 | NA | TRBD1 | TGTGCCAGCAGCTTTGCCCCGGACAGGGGCCAAGAGACCCAGTACTTC | CASSFAPDRGQETQYF
TRBJ2-1 | TRBV1 | NA | NA | TGCACCAGCAGCCATTCTGGGGCAGATCACAATGAGCAGTTCTTC | CTSSHSGADHNEQFF
TRBJ2-2 | TRBV6-6 | few | TRBD2 | TGTGCCAGCAGTTATCAACTAGCGGGAGGGACCGGGGAGCTGTTTTTT | CASSYQLAGGTGELFF
TRBJ1-1 | TRBV28 | NA | NA | TGTGCCCTCCACCCTCCCTATGGGAGCGCGACTGAAGCTTTCTTT | CALHPPYGSATEAFF
TRBJ1-3 | TRBV5-5 | NA | NA | TGTGCCAGCAGCTTCGAAGGGGTCTCTGGAAACACCATATATTTT | CASSFEGVSGNTIYF
TRBJ1-6 | TRBV6-1 | few | NA | TGTGCCAGCGGGCAGGGCTATAATTCACCCCTCCACTTT | CASGQGYNSPLHF
TRBJ2-7 | TRBV7-8 | NA | TRBD2 | TGTGCCAGCAGCGAAATAGCGGGAGTCAACTACGAGCAGTACTTC | CASSEIAGVNYEQYF
TRBJ2-1 | TRBV9 | NA | TRBD2 | TGTGCCAGCAGCGTCGGGACTAGCTCCTACAATGAGCAGTTCTTC | CASSVGTSSYNEQFF
TRBJ2-1 | TRBV5-4 | NA | TRBD2 | TGTGCCAGCAGCTTAGCGGGAGGAACCTACAATGAGCAGTTCTTC | CASSLAGGTYNEQFF
TRBJ1-1 | TRBV6-6 | NA | NA | TGTGCCAGCAGTATACAGGATTACACTGAAGCTTTCTTT | CASSIQDYTEAFF
TRBJ1-5 | TRBV5-1 | NA | TRBD1 | TGCGCCAGCAGCTTGGGGACAGGGAGTCAACAGCCCCAGCATTTT | CASSLGTGSQQPQHF
TRBJ2-2 | TRBV5-6 | NA | NA | TGTGCCAGCAGCTTGGTAGGGGTCACCGGGGAGCTGTTTTTT | CASSLVGVTGELFF
TRBJ1-2 | TRBV4-1 | NA | TRBD1 | TGCGCCAGCAGCCAAGGGCCGCGGGCAGGGGGAATCTATGGCTACACCTTC | CASSQGPRAGGIYGYTF
TRBJ1-2 | TRBV7-2 | NA | NA | TGTGCCAGCAGTTCGGACTTAGCTAACTATGGCTACACCTTC | CASSSDLANYGYTF
TRBJ1-5 | TRBV27 | NA | NA | TGTGCCAGCAGTTCCGGACTGGGTAGCAATCAGCCCCAGCATTTT | CASSSGLGSNQPQHF
TRBJ2-7 | TRBV13 | NA | TRBD2 | TGTGCCAGCAGCTTCCCCGGGACTAGCGGGATCAGCTCCTACGAGCAGTACTTC | CASSFPGTSGISSYEQYF
TRBJ1-3 | TRBV4-2 | NA | NA | TGTGCCAGCAGCCAAAGTCCGCGGGCAGGTGGAAACACCATATATTTT | CASSQSPRAGGNTIYF
TRBJ2-7 | TRBV5-4 | NA | TRBD1 | TGTGCCAGCAGTTACGACAGGGCCTACGAGCAGTACTTC | CASSYDRAYEQYF
TRBJ2-7 | TRBV7-9 | NA | TRBD1 | TGTGCCAGCAGCATTCGACAGGGGAGCCACGAGCAGTACTTC | CASSIRQGSHEQYF
TRBJ1-5 | TRBV9 | NA | TRBD1 | TGTGCCAGCAGCACCGGGACAGGGTATAGCAATCAGCCCCAGCATTTT | CASSTGTGYSNQPQHF